The rows below give T cell receptor beta chains drawn from one sample of a study of T-cell reconstitution after alpha-beta-depleted transplantation in children. TCRdb reprocessed the PCR reads with MiXCR, giving one entry per CDR3 protein. Of 500,000 or so distinct CDR3 sequences listed, around 10% are singletons. The specimen comprised PBMCs, mostly from graft donor cells, sampled 180 days after TCRalphabeta/CD19-depleted stem cell transplant. The receptors shown here come from a female patient aged 2-9 years who had a stem cell transplant for aplastic anemia, so the T cells may come from the graft donor. Both conserved end residues are part of each CDR3. The D gene is left open where the match is weak. The listing skips clone size in some rows; elsewhere it reads once, few, many or a size class.

D: .; size: .; J: TRBJ2-1; V: TRBV7-2; DNA: TGTGCCAGCAGCTTAGTGGCGGGACTCTACAATGAGCAGTTCTTC; CDR3: CASSLVAGLYNEQFF
D: .; size: few; J: TRBJ1-2; V: TRBV19; DNA: TGTGCCAGTAGTATAGATCGAGGACCGCGGGGATATGGCTACACCTTC; CDR3: CASSIDRGPRGYGYTF
D: .; size: many; J: TRBJ1-1; V: TRBV7-9; DNA: TGTGCCAGCAGCCCCCCTTTACCCGGGACACTGAACACTGAAGCTTTCTTT; CDR3: CASSPPLPGTLNTEAFF
D: .; size: .; J: TRBJ2-5; V: TRBV5-4; DNA: TGTGCCAGCAGCTTACAGGGTAGAGAGGGAGAGACCCAGTACTTC; CDR3: CASSLQGREGETQYF
D: .; size: few; J: TRBJ2-7; V: TRBV6-5; DNA: TGTGCCAGCAGTTACGGTTTAGGTCGGCAGCCCTACGAGCAGTACTTC; CDR3: CASSYGLGRQPYEQYF
D: .; size: .; J: TRBJ1-1; V: TRBV19; DNA: TGTGCCAGTAGTATAGATGTGAACACTGAAGCTTTCTTT; CDR3: CASSIDVNTEAFF
D: TRBD2; size: .; J: TRBJ2-1; V: TRBV4-3; DNA: TGCGCCAGCAGCTTATCGACCGGGACTAGCGGGAGGAATGAGCAGTTCTTC; CDR3: CASSLSTGTSGRNEQFF
D: .; size: few; J: TRBJ2-3; V: TRBV21-1; DNA: TGTGCCAGCCCGGGACTAGCGGTATGGGGTATCGTGCAGTATTTT; CDR3: CASPGLAVWGIVQYF
D: .; size: .; J: TRBJ2-7; V: TRBV20-1; DNA: TGCAGTGCCACCAGCGAGCCCCTCTCCTACGAGCAGTACTTC; CDR3: CSATSEPLSYEQYF
D: TRBD2; size: many; J: TRBJ2-1; V: TRBV10-3; DNA: TGTGCCATCAGTAGGGCCCCCGGGACTAGCGGTGAAAGGTCCTACAATGAGCAGTTCTTC; CDR3: CAISRAPGTSGERSYNEQFF
D: TRBD1; size: few; J: TRBJ2-5; V: TRBV6-2/TRBV6-3; DNA: TGTGCCAGCAACAGACCCTGGACAGGGGAAATTGAGACCCAGTACTTC; CDR3: CASNRPWTGEIETQYF
D: TRBD1; size: .; J: TRBJ2-1; V: TRBV3-1; DNA: TGTGCCAGCAGCCGACCGGGACAGGGTTACAATGAGCAGTTCTTC; CDR3: CASSRPGQGYNEQFF
D: .; size: few; J: TRBJ1-1; V: TRBV20-1; DNA: TGCAGTGCGGACAGCTTATTGAACACTGAAGCTTTCTTT; CDR3: CSADSLLNTEAFF
D: TRBD1; size: many; J: TRBJ2-4; V: TRBV28; DNA: TGTGCCAGCAGCATCGACAGGGGGTGGGCCAAAAACATTCAGTACTTC; CDR3: CASSIDRGWAKNIQYF
D: .; size: few; J: TRBJ2-5; V: TRBV7-2; DNA: TGTGCCAGCAGCTTAATGGACACCGTGACGGAGACCCAGTACTTC; CDR3: CASSLMDTVTETQYF
D: TRBD1; size: .; J: TRBJ1-1; V: TRBV5-1; DNA: TGCGCCAGCAGCTACGGACAGGGACTTTACACTGAAGCTTTCTTT; CDR3: CASSYGQGLYTEAFF
D: .; size: many; J: TRBJ2-3; V: TRBV7-2; DNA: TGTGCCAGCAGAGATGGGGGGCGTCAAGAAACAGATACGCAGTATTTT; CDR3: CASRDGGRQETDTQYF
D: .; size: few; J: TRBJ1-5; V: TRBV15; DNA: TGTGCCACCCGCCCCGGACAGAATCAGCCCCAGCATTTT; CDR3: CATRPGQNQPQHF
D: .; size: .; J: TRBJ1-2; V: TRBV20-1; DNA: TGCAGTGCTAGATCCAGGGACGACTATGGCTACACCTTC; CDR3: CSARSRDDYGYTF
D: .; size: .; J: TRBJ2-3; V: TRBV7-9; DNA: TGTGCCAGCAGCTTAATCAGGCCGTCCGGCACAGATACGCAGTATTTT; CDR3: CASSLIRPSGTDTQYF
D: TRBD2; size: .; J: TRBJ2-7; V: TRBV29-1; DNA: TGCAGCGTTGAGCGGACTAGCGGGGCTGCCTACGAGCAGTACTTC; CDR3: CSVERTSGAAYEQYF
D: TRBD2; size: few; J: TRBJ2-7; V: TRBV7-9; DNA: TGTGCCAGCAGTCCTCGACTAGCGGGAGAAGGCTACGAGCAGTACTTC; CDR3: CASSPRLAGEGYEQYF
D: .; size: few; J: TRBJ2-5; V: TRBV28; DNA: TGTGCCAGCAGTTTCGTGGGGCAAGAGACCCAGTACTTC; CDR3: CASSFVGQETQYF
D: .; size: few; J: TRBJ2-1; V: TRBV9; DNA: TGTGCCAGCAGCGTCGGACTAACAAACAATGAGCAGTTCTTC; CDR3: CASSVGLTNNEQFF
D: TRBD1; size: few; J: TRBJ2-7; V: TRBV7-6; DNA: TGTGCCAGCAGCTTAGGGGACAGGGCTGCCTACGAGCAGTACTTC; CDR3: CASSLGDRAAYEQYF
D: TRBD2; size: few; J: TRBJ2-1; V: TRBV20-1; DNA: TGCAGTGCTAGAAGCGGGATAAACTACAATGAGCAGTTCTTC; CDR3: CSARSGINYNEQFF
D: TRBD1; size: few; J: TRBJ2-1; V: TRBV20-1; DNA: TGCAGTGGGCGGACAGGGGGCTATGAGCAGTTCTTC; CDR3: CSGRTGGYEQFF
D: TRBD1; size: .; J: TRBJ2-5; V: TRBV7-2; DNA: TGTGCCAGCAGCTTAGCCAGGGGGCTCTTGAAGACCCAGTACTTC; CDR3: CASSLARGLLKTQYF
D: TRBD2; size: .; J: TRBJ2-5; V: TRBV7-9; DNA: TGTGCCAGCAGCCTCCGGGAGGTAGCTAGACGTGAGACCCAGTACTTC; CDR3: CASSLREVARRETQYF
D: .; size: .; J: TRBJ1-1; V: TRBV5-1; DNA: TGCGCCAGCAGCTTGAGATGGTGGGATCCTGAAGCTTTCTTT; CDR3: CASSLRWWDPEAFF
D: .; size: many; J: TRBJ1-1; V: TRBV12-3/TRBV12-4; DNA: TGTGCCAGCACTCGGGGGTCGAACACTGAAGCTTTCTTT; CDR3: CASTRGSNTEAFF
D: .; size: many; J: TRBJ2-2; V: TRBV6-1; DNA: TGTGCCAGCGGCCCAAGGTTTATAATCGGGGAGCTGTTTTTT; CDR3: CASGPRFIIGELFF
D: .; size: .; J: TRBJ2-1; V: TRBV6-2/TRBV6-3; DNA: TGTGCCAGCAGTTCCTGGGCGGGTGGACCCGGGGAGCAGTTCTTC; CDR3: CASSSWAGGPGEQFF
D: TRBD2; size: .; J: TRBJ2-1; V: TRBV28; DNA: TGTGCCAGCAGTTTATGGGGACTAGCGGGAGGGCCTTCCTACAATGAGCAGTTCTTC; CDR3: CASSLWGLAGGPSYNEQFF
D: TRBD2; size: few; J: TRBJ2-3; V: TRBV7-2; DNA: TGTGCCAGCAGCTTTAAGCGGGATAGGACAGATACGCAGTATTTT; CDR3: CASSFKRDRTDTQYF
D: TRBD1; size: .; J: TRBJ2-5; V: TRBV10-3; DNA: TGTGCCATCAGTGGAGGACAGGGACAAGAGACCCAGTACTTC; CDR3: CAISGGQGQETQYF
D: TRBD1; size: .; J: TRBJ2-7; V: TRBV10-3; DNA: TGTGCCATCAGACCGCAGGGGGCTCGCCACGAGCAGTACTTC; CDR3: CAIRPQGARHEQYF
D: .; size: few; J: TRBJ2-2; V: TRBV20-1; DNA: TGCAGTGCTAGAGATTACGGGAACACCGGGGAGCTGTTTTTT; CDR3: CSARDYGNTGELFF
D: .; size: .; J: TRBJ2-1; V: TRBV20-1; DNA: TGCAGTGCTCGTCCTCTGGCTAGCGGAGGGGGTGAGCAGTTCTTC; CDR3: CSARPLASGGGEQFF
D: .; size: few; J: TRBJ2-7; V: TRBV4-3; DNA: TGCGCCAGCAGCCAAGACCTCCCAGGACATAGCTCCTACGAGCAGTACTTC; CDR3: CASSQDLPGHSSYEQYF